This TCR beta chain was sequenced during a study of identical twins. Study-level results: Because invariant MAIT and iNKT cells could be present, zero-insertion analyses could be partly confounded.

This clonotype was seen many times. Its antigen is unidentified. V lost 6 bases, J lost 6 bases, and 9 bases lay in between. The CDR3 is 11 amino acids. Via MiXCR, TCRdb re-called the 5' RACE reads, giving one row per CDR3 protein. Of some 600,000 distinct CDR3 sequences in the sample, around 7.4% were seen once. This same sample was also part of a study on yellow fever vaccine responses in identical twins.

This clonotype originated in a woman under 30 in good health. The rearrangement joins TRBV12-3 or TRBV12-4 to TRBJ2-7; unclear D gene. The sequenced sample consisted of PBMCs. The CDR3, as DNA: TGTGCCAGCAGCTTAATGAGCGAGCAGTACTTC. This encodes CASSLMSEQYF.